A single sample gave rise to the 4 T cell receptor beta chains below, sequenced in a study of blood T cells in healthy people across ages. Primers used in a second PCR of roughly 7 to 12 cycles were a sample-barcoded 5' primer and a J-beta primer mix. TCRdb analysed the 5' RACE reads with MiXCR anew, one entry per CDR3 protein. The sample contains 800,000 or so distinct CDR3 sequences, more than 35% of which appear only once. The sequenced sample consisted of blood. These receptors were obtained from a man at least 80 years old in good health.

The chain combines TRBV11-1 with TRBJ2-3, with D unclear. V dropped 2 bases and J dropped 3 bases, with 6 bases sitting between them. Germline-derived CDR1 and CDR2 are SGHAT and FQDESV (reference sequence). CDR3 length: 13 residues. The DNA of the CDR3 is TGTGCCAGCAGCTTAAAACGGACAGATACGCAGTATTTT. As protein: CASSLKRTDTQYF. The full variable domain, completed using reference TRBV11-1 and TRBJ2-3, is EAEVAQSPRYKITEKSQAVAFWCDPISGHATLYWYRQILGQGPELLVQFQDESVVDDSQLPKDRFSAERLKGVDSTLKIQPAELGDSAMYLCASSLKRTDTQYFGPGTRLTVL.

The CDR3 bases are TGTGCCAGCACGATCCCCAGCTATGAAGCTTTCTTT. This codes for CASTIPSYEAFF. The genes are TRBV12-3 or TRBV12-4 and TRBJ1-1; no clear D. Trimming cost V 7 bases and J 7 bases, with 13 bases left between them. This CDR3 spans 12 amino acids.

V and J are TRBV6-1 and TRBJ1-5; unclear D gene. The CDR3 is 15 residues long. Germline V gene lookup returns CDR1 MNHNS and CDR2 SASEGT. V lost 4 bases to trimming and J lost 2 bases, with 12 bases between them. The CDR3 sequence: CASSVGRPGNQPQHF. For the CDR3, the DNA is TGTGCCAGCAGTGTGGGCCGGCCGGGCAATCAGCCCCAGCATTTT.

This clonotype was detected ten times or more. This chain joins TRBV18 and TRBJ2-3; D is unresolved. The germline gives CDR1 KGHSH, CDR2 LQKENI. The CDR3 length is 12 residues. Trimming shortened V by 3 bases and J by 5 bases, and 6 bases separated the two germline ends. The CDR3 region is CASSPQGDTQYF. The CDR3 nucleotides read TGTGCCAGCTCACCTCAAGGAGATACGCAGTATTTT.